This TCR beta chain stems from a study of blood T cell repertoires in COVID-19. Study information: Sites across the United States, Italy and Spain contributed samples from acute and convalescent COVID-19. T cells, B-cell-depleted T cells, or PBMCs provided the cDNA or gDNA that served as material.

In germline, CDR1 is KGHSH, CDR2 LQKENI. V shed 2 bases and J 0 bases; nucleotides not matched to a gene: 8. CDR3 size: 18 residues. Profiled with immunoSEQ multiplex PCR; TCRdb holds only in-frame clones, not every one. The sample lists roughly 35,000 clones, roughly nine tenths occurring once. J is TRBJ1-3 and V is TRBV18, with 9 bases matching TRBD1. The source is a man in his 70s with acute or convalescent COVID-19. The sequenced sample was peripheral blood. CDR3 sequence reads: CASSPVLTGGPSGNTIYF. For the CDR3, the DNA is TGTGCCAGCTCACCAGTGCTCACAGGGGGCCCCTCTGGAAACACCATATATTTT.